The next 20 T cell receptor beta chains were all read from a single sample in a study of vaccination and CD4 T cells after COVID-19. The Oncomine TCR Beta short-read assay generated sequence data from the DNA of cultured CD4+ T cells. Each CDR3 protein is one row after TCRdb ran MiXCR on the PCR reads. The sample holds over 10,000 distinct CDR3 sequences; 40% to 50% are singletons and the top ten take roughly 9.1%. Their cognate antigens are unknown. The treatment was: roughly ten-day PBMC culture with coronavirus spike peptide pools or control peptides (ViraFEST assay). The sample consisted of CD4+ T cells from blood, cultured in vitro. These receptors came from a human donor who had recovered from COVID-19.

This clonotype occurred a few times. The chain links TRBV4-2 to TRBJ2-1, with 7 bases fitting TRBD1. The CDR3 has 15 residues. Per germline, CDR1 LGHNA and CDR2 YNFKEQ. The junction had 6 bases not matched to a gene; V was cut back by 3 bases and J by 4 bases. The CDR3 nucleotides read TGTGCCAGCAGCCAGGCAACAGGGGTTTACAATGAGCAGTTCTTC. Protein sequence: CASSQATGVYNEQFF.

The rearrangement links TRBV30 to TRBJ2-3; 9 positions match TRBD2. V shed 1 base and J 0 bases; nucleotides not matched to a gene: 5. The CDR3 is made up of 16 amino acids. The germline CDR1 and CDR2 sequences are GTSNPN and SVGIG (reference sequence). In nucleotides, the CDR3 is TGTGCCTGGAGTGGATTAGCGGGGGTAAGCACAGATACGCAGTATTTT. The encoded protein is CAWSGLAGVSTDTQYF. Full variable domain (outside the CDR3, taken from reference TRBV30 and TRBJ2-3): SQTIHQWPATLVQPVGSPLSLECTVEGTSNPNLYWYRQAAGRGLQLLFYSVGIGQISSEVPQNLSASRPQDRQFILSSKKLLLSDSGFYLCAWSGLAGVSTDTQYFGPGTRLTVL.

The chain is built from TRBV6-1 and TRBJ2-7; 9 nucleotides agree with TRBD2. The CDR3 runs to 17 residues. Germline V gene sequence: CDR1 MNHNS, CDR2 SASEGT. V shed 2 bases and J 0 bases; nucleotides not matched to a gene: 8. The CDR3 bases are TGTGCCAGCAGTGAATCGAGCGGGGGGTCTTCCTCCTACGAGCAGTACTTC. The encoded protein is CASSESSGGSSSYEQYF.

This clonotype occurred a few times. V is TRBV6-1 and J is TRBJ1-5; D might be TRBD1 (6 bases). V lost 7 bases and J lost 5, with 27 bases in between. The CDR3 length is 18 residues. Germline V gene data show CDR1 as MNHNS and CDR2 as SASEGT. This CDR3 reads CASTPRGRGLKADQPQHF. The CDR3 DNA follows: TGTGCCAGCACGCCGCGGGGCAGGGGTTTGAAGGCGGATCAGCCCCAGCATTTT.

This clonotype showed up just a few times. V and J are TRBV5-1 and TRBJ2-7; 9 bases are a match to TRBD1. CDR3 length: 15 residues. The V segment lost 4 bases and the J segment 2 bases; nucleotides outside the gene matches: 7. Germline CDR1 is SGHRS and CDR2 is YFSETQ. For the CDR3, the DNA is TGCGCCAGCAGCGAGGGACAGGGAAGCGCCTACGAGCAGTACTTC. Translated: CASSEGQGSAYEQYF.

In this sample, this clonotype turned up a few times. The rearrangement uses TRBV6-2 or TRBV6-3 and TRBJ1-1; 9 bases line up with TRBD1. The CDR3 has 14 amino acids. The V and J ends lost 5 bases and 5 bases, in that order; junction bases with no gene match: 6. Germline CDR1 and CDR2: MNHEY and SVGEGT. As DNA, the CDR3 is TGTGCCAGCAGTCGAATACAGGGGGCAACTGAAGCTTTCTTT. Its protein is CASSRIQGATEAFF.

This clonotype was picked up a small number of times. The chain employs TRBV14 and TRBJ1-6, with TRBD1 identical over 7 bases. CDR1 SGHDN and CDR2 FVKESK come from the germline V gene. The CDR3 spans 18 residues. The junction had 15 bases not matched to a gene; V was cut back by 1 base and J by 9 bases. The CDR3 sequence is CASSQVAGGTGWISPLHF. The CDR3 coding sequence is TGTGCCAGCAGCCAAGTTGCAGGGGGAACGGGTTGGATTTCACCCCTCCACTTT.

The V call is TRBV9, the J call TRBJ1-2; no clear D gene. CDR3 length: 13 amino acids. Trimming shortened V by 2 bases and J by 7 bases, and 12 bases separated the two germline ends. CDR1 is SGDLS, CDR2 YYNGEE, per germline. CDR3 amino acids: CASSVSTSSGYTF. As DNA, the CDR3 is TGTGCCAGCAGCGTCAGTACATCTTCTGGCTACACCTTC.

The chain recombines TRBV10-3 with TRBJ2-2; perhaps D is TRBD1 or TRBD2 (5 bases each). CDR1 is ENHRY and CDR2 is SYGVKD in the germline V gene. This CDR3 spans 16 amino acids. V was cut by 0 bases and J by 0 bases, with 8 bases left in between. For the CDR3, the DNA is TGTGCCATCAGTGAGTCGGGGGTCGCGAACACCGGGGAGCTGTTTTTT. This sequence encodes CAISESGVANTGELFF.

Relative to its sample, this clonotype is medium-sized. The chain links TRBV20-1 to TRBJ1-5, with D unclear. Germline CDR1 reads DFQATT; CDR2 reads SNEGSKA (reference sequence). CDR3 length: 17 residues. V dropped 5 bases and J dropped 0 bases, with 20 bases sitting between them. The CDR3 DNA reads TGCAGTGCTGAAGGAGAGTCCGGACTGAGTAGCAATCAGCCCCAGCATTTT. Its translation: CSAEGESGLSSNQPQHF.

This clonotype showed up just a few times. This rearrangement joins TRBV7-2 to TRBJ2-5; D remains unclear. This CDR3 spans 18 amino acids. Germline V CDR1 and CDR2: SGHTA, FQGNSA. V was shortened by 2 bases and J by 2 bases, with 21 bases between the two germline ends. CDR3 sequence (DNA): TGTGCCAGCAGCTTATCGTTTGTAGTTCGTCAACAGCAAGAGACCCAGTACTTC. Amino acids: CASSLSFVVRQQQETQYF.

The chain employs TRBV6-1 and TRBJ1-3; 11 bases match TRBD1. The CDR3 has 16 amino acids. The V gene's germline CDR1 is MNHNS and CDR2 SASEGT. J lost 2 bases, V lost 6 bases, and 6 bases had no gene match. The CDR3 spells CASRARGQGAGNTIYF. CDR3 sequence (DNA): TGTGCCAGCAGAGCCCGGGGACAGGGGGCTGGAAACACCATATATTTT.

The V gene is TRBV6-1, the J gene TRBJ2-4; no clear D. Germline CDR1 reads MNHNS; CDR2 reads SASEGT. This CDR3 has 11 amino acids. Trimming stripped 8 bases from V and 6 bases from J, with 8 bases between. CDR3 nucleotide sequence: TGTGCCAGCCGAGCCCTAAACATTCAGTACTTC. This codes for CASRALNIQYF.

For this clonotype: Relative to the germline gene, one junction end is altered; a read error may explain this. The V and J genes are TRBV24-1 and TRBJ1-5; no clear D gene. CDR3 size: 14 residues. Germline CDR1 and CDR2: KGHDR and SFDVKD. The DNA for the CDR3 is TGTGCCATCAGTGCTGATCGGGGAAATCAGCCCCAGCATTTT. Amino acids: CAISADRGNQPQHF.

The rearrangement joins TRBV24-1 to TRBJ2-5; TRBD1 matches 9 bases. V lost 3 bases to trimming and J lost 0 bases; unmatched junction nucleotides: 7. From germline, CDR1 is KGHDR and CDR2 SFDVKD. The CDR3 contains 17 residues. In DNA form, the CDR3 reads TGTGCCACCAGTGATGCCGCCGGGACAGGGAACCAAGAGACCCAGTACTTC. This encodes CATSDAAGTGNQETQYF.

The chain links TRBV12-3 or TRBV12-4 to TRBJ1-1; 7 nucleotides align to TRBD1. V trimming: 2 bases; J trimming: 5 bases; junction bases outside the gene matches: 8. This CDR3 spans 15 amino acids. CDR3 residues: CASSLSYRGSTEAFF. CDR3 DNA sequence: TGTGCCAGCAGTTTATCATACAGGGGTAGTACTGAAGCTTTCTTT.

The chain is built from TRBV19 and TRBJ2-1, with D perhaps TRBD2 (6 bases). CDR1 and CDR2 (germline): LNHDA, SQIVND (reference sequence). CDR3 length: 15 amino acids. Trimming took off 4 bases at V and 8 bases at J, with 18 bases between the two ends. CDR3 coding DNA: TGTGCCAGTAGTACGTACTATTCGACTAGATATGAGCAGTTCTTC. Encoded protein: CASSTYYSTRYEQFF.

The V gene is TRBV27, the J gene TRBJ2-1; TRBD2 agrees at 16 bases. With 6 bases clipped from V and 9 bases from J, the junction kept 5 bases outside the gene matches. The CDR3 contains 15 residues. CDR1 and CDR2 (germline): MNHEY, SMNVEV (reference sequence). CDR3 loop: CASRGLAGGLSEQFF. CDR3 DNA: TGTGCCAGCAGGGGACTAGCGGGGGGGCTTTCTGAGCAGTTCTTC.

The chain recombines TRBV20-1 with TRBJ2-7, with a possible D match to TRBD1 (6 bases). Germline V gives CDR1 DFQATT, CDR2 SNEGSKA (reference sequence). The CDR3 has 14 residues. The V end was cut by 1 base, the J end by 0 bases, with 10 bases between. The DNA of the CDR3 is TGCAGTGCTAGAGGGGACATAAGCTCCTACGAGCAGTACTTC. Translated, it gives CSARGDISSYEQYF.

In its sample, this clonotype was seen a few times. V usage is TRBV19 and J usage is TRBJ1-1; D remains ambiguous. The CDR3 totals 14 residues. V was cut by 7 bases and J by 8 bases, with 20 bases left in between. The germline gives CDR1 LNHDA, CDR2 SQIVND (reference sequence). This chain's CDR3 is CASITRARAGEAFF. CDR3 DNA sequence: TGTGCCAGTATCACACGCGCTAGGGCGGGGGAAGCTTTCTTT.